The rows below give T cell receptor beta chains drawn from one sample of a study of blood T cells in healthy people across ages. TCRdb ran MiXCR on the 5' RACE reads and lists one entry per CDR3 protein. The table has hundreds of thousands of distinct CDR3 sequences, approximately 44% seen once; the top ten hold approximately 20%. Sequenced material: blood. All receptors derive from a man aged 60-69 years in good health. CDR3s include the opening cysteine and the closing phenylalanine or tryptophan. Each record gives: clone size, D gene, J gene, V gene, CDR3 protein, CDR3 DNA. The D gene is left open where the match is weak. Some rows have no size entry. The others give once, few or many, or a class for an expanded clone.

size: .
D: TRBD1
J: TRBJ1-1
V: TRBV6-5
CDR3: CASRVGTGEGTEAFF
DNA: TGTGCCAGCAGAGTTGGGACAGGGGAGGGAACTGAAGCTTTCTTT

size: .
D: .
J: TRBJ1-2
V: TRBV19
CDR3: CASSWGVTGPTGYTF
DNA: TGTGCCAGTAGCTGGGGTGTGACGGGGCCTACTGGCTACACCTTC

size: .
D: .
J: TRBJ1-2
V: TRBV6-2/TRBV6-3
CDR3: CASRPPVSGYTF
DNA: TGTGCCAGCAGGCCCCCTGTGAGCGGCTACACCTTC

size: .
D: TRBD2
J: TRBJ2-1
V: TRBV10-3
CDR3: CAISAEERGAYNEQFF
DNA: TGTGCCATCAGTGCGGAAGAGCGGGGGGCATACAATGAGCAGTTCTTC

size: few
D: .
J: TRBJ1-6
V: TRBV12-3/TRBV12-4
CDR3: CASRGDGSSYNSPLHF
DNA: TGTGCCAGCAGGGGGGACGGGAGCTCCTATAATTCACCCCTCCACTTT

size: .
D: TRBD2
J: TRBJ2-2
V: TRBV5-1
CDR3: CASSETSGFTGELFF
DNA: TGCGCCAGCAGCGAGACTAGCGGGTTCACCGGGGAGCTGTTTTTT

size: .
D: .
J: TRBJ2-3
V: TRBV3-1
CDR3: CASSQGRVNTDTQYF
DNA: TGTGCCAGCAGCCAAGGCAGGGTCAACACAGATACGCAGTATTTT

size: once
D: TRBD1
J: TRBJ1-4
V: TRBV7-6
CDR3: CASSSSVQGNEKLFF
DNA: TGTGCCAGCAGCTCAAGTGTACAGGGGAATGAGAAACTGTTTTTT

size: .
D: TRBD2
J: TRBJ2-3
V: TRBV6-1
CDR3: CASSPPSSGSPTNTQYF
DNA: TGTGCCAGCAGTCCGCCTTCTAGCGGGAGCCCGACGAATACGCAGTATTTT

size: .
D: .
J: TRBJ1-4
V: TRBV7-9
CDR3: CASSLVPRLWEKLFF
DNA: TGTGCCAGCAGCTTAGTCCCACGGCTTTGGGAAAAACTGTTTTTT

size: .
D: .
J: TRBJ2-1
V: TRBV6-1
CDR3: CASSPGGTQLFF
DNA: TGTGCCAGCAGTCCCGGGGGTACTCAACTGTTCTTC

size: .
D: .
J: TRBJ2-7
V: TRBV10-2
CDR3: CASSENRDTSSYEQYF
DNA: TGCGCCAGCAGTGAGAACCGGGACACAAGCTCCTACGAGCAGTACTTC

size: .
D: .
J: TRBJ2-7
V: TRBV14
CDR3: CASSQVQSGTYEQYF
DNA: TGTGCCAGCAGCCAGGTGCAGTCAGGGACCTACGAGCAGTACTTC

size: .
D: TRBD2
J: TRBJ2-1
V: TRBV25-1
CDR3: CASSMGLAGGNNEQFF
DNA: TGTGCCAGCAGTATGGGACTAGCGGGGGGGAACAATGAGCAGTTCTTC

size: .
D: .
J: TRBJ1-2
V: TRBV5-5
CDR3: CASSSGHLANYGYTF
DNA: TGTGCCAGCAGCTCGGGACACTTGGCTAACTATGGCTACACCTTC

size: .
D: .
J: TRBJ2-1
V: TRBV7-2
CDR3: CASSLDVGGGRQFF
DNA: TGTGCCAGCAGCTTAGATGTCGGGGGTGGTAGGCAGTTCTTC

size: .
D: .
J: TRBJ2-4
V: TRBV6-2/TRBV6-3
CDR3: CASSYVLSDITNMAKNIQYF
DNA: TGTGCCAGCAGTTACGTCTTGTCAGATATTACTAACATGGCCAAAAACATTCAGTACTTC

size: few
D: .
J: TRBJ1-4
V: TRBV25-1
CDR3: CASSDYRVENEKLFF
DNA: TGTGCCAGCAGTGATTACAGGGTCGAGAATGAAAAACTGTTTTTT

size: once
D: .
J: TRBJ2-7
V: TRBV6-2/TRBV6-3
CDR3: CASSGGDSYIYEQYF
DNA: TGTGCCAGCAGTGGGGGGGACAGTTACATCTACGAGCAGTACTTC

size: few
D: .
J: TRBJ1-1
V: TRBV20-1
CDR3: CSAIKNTEAFF
DNA: TGCAGTGCTATAAAGAACACTGAAGCTTTCTTT

size: few
D: TRBD2
J: TRBJ2-3
V: TRBV5-1
CDR3: CASSYGGGRMDTQYF
DNA: TGCGCCAGCAGCTACGGGGGGGGGCGCATGGATACGCAGTATTTT

size: few
D: .
J: TRBJ2-1
V: TRBV15
CDR3: CATSRFTDSLSYNEQFF
DNA: TGTGCCACCAGCAGATTCACCGACAGCTTATCCTACAATGAGCAGTTCTTC

size: few
D: .
J: TRBJ2-5
V: TRBV2
CDR3: CASIRGHGETQYF
DNA: TGTGCCAGCATCCGGGGGCATGGAGAGACCCAGTACTTC

size: .
D: TRBD1
J: TRBJ1-2
V: TRBV7-9
CDR3: CASSSEGTAPYGYTF
DNA: TGTGCCAGCAGCTCAGAGGGGACAGCCCCCTATGGCTACACCTTC

size: .
D: .
J: TRBJ1-1
V: TRBV6-2/TRBV6-3
CDR3: CASSYYSMNTEAFF
DNA: TGTGCCAGCAGTTATTATAGCATGAACACTGAAGCTTTCTTT

size: .
D: .
J: TRBJ1-1
V: TRBV28
CDR3: CASSAGTEAFF
DNA: TGTGCCAGCAGCGCGGGCACTGAAGCTTTCTTT

size: .
D: .
J: TRBJ2-1
V: TRBV6-5
CDR3: CASRFGGQDEQFF
DNA: TGTGCCAGCAGGTTTGGGGGCCAGGATGAGCAGTTCTTC

size: .
D: .
J: TRBJ1-6
V: TRBV11-2
CDR3: CASSLVDSLNSPLHF
DNA: TGTGCCAGCAGCCTCGTGGACAGCCTTAATTCACCCCTCCACTTT

size: .
D: TRBD1
J: TRBJ1-5
V: TRBV28
CDR3: CASSRRVGTVGNQPQHF
DNA: TGTGCCAGCAGTCGGAGGGTGGGGACAGTTGGCAATCAGCCCCAGCATTTT

size: .
D: TRBD1
J: TRBJ1-2
V: TRBV12-3/TRBV12-4
CDR3: CASSAQGRLGGYTF
DNA: TGTGCCAGCAGTGCACAGGGGCGCCTTGGAGGCTACACCTTC

size: few
D: TRBD1
J: TRBJ2-7
V: TRBV9
CDR3: CASSVDPDRDEQYF
DNA: TGTGCCAGCAGCGTAGACCCTGACAGGGACGAGCAGTACTTC

size: .
D: TRBD2
J: TRBJ2-7
V: TRBV4-2
CDR3: CASSQERNSGVSSYEQYF
DNA: TGTGCCAGCAGCCAAGAAAGGAATAGCGGGGTTAGCTCCTACGAGCAGTACTTC

size: .
D: .
J: TRBJ2-2
V: TRBV20-1
CDR3: CSASAGGSELFF
DNA: TGCAGTGCGTCAGCGGGCGGGTCGGAGCTGTTTTTT

size: .
D: .
J: TRBJ2-3
V: TRBV10-3
CDR3: CAIKVGRGESDTQYF
DNA: TGTGCCATCAAGGTCGGGCGGGGTGAATCAGATACGCAGTATTTT

size: .
D: .
J: TRBJ2-2
V: TRBV7-2
CDR3: CASSLEAGSSGELFF
DNA: TGTGCCAGCAGCTTAGAGGCAGGGTCGTCCGGGGAGCTGTTTTTT

size: few
D: TRBD1
J: TRBJ2-7
V: TRBV6-5
CDR3: CASSTGDYEQYF
DNA: TGTGCCAGCAGTACAGGGGACTACGAGCAGTACTTC

size: .
D: TRBD2
J: TRBJ2-1
V: TRBV11-2
CDR3: CASRPPGLPINEQFF
DNA: TGTGCCAGCAGGCCACCGGGACTACCAATCAATGAGCAGTTCTTC

size: .
D: TRBD1
J: TRBJ2-7
V: TRBV5-5
CDR3: CASSLGRGRTYEQYF
DNA: TGTGCCAGCAGCTTGGGTAGGGGGCGAACCTACGAGCAGTACTTC

size: many
D: .
J: TRBJ2-3
V: TRBV18
CDR3: CASSKGSSTDTQYF
DNA: TGTGCCAGCTCAAAGGGGTCTAGCACAGATACGCAGTATTTT

size: .
D: TRBD2
J: TRBJ2-1
V: TRBV5-1
CDR3: CASSSAGATYNEQFF
DNA: TGCGCCAGCAGCTCAGCGGGGGCCACGTACAATGAGCAGTTCTTC

size: .
D: TRBD2
J: TRBJ2-1
V: TRBV6-5
CDR3: CSSSPPGLRITNEQFF
DNA: TGTTCCAGCAGTCCTCCGGGACTACGGATTACCAATGAGCAGTTCTTC

size: many
D: TRBD1
J: TRBJ2-7
V: TRBV29-1
CDR3: CSVRGQSYEQYF
DNA: TGCAGCGTCCGGGGACAGTCCTACGAGCAGTACTTC

size: few
D: .
J: TRBJ1-5
V: TRBV27
CDR3: CASSLFSHSNQPQHF
DNA: TGTGCCAGCAGTTTATTCAGTCATAGCAATCAGCCCCAGCATTTT

size: .
D: TRBD2
J: TRBJ2-5
V: TRBV7-3
CDR3: CASSLGSSGGQETQYF
DNA: TGTGCCAGCAGCTTAGGGTCTAGCGGGGGACAAGAGACCCAGTACTTC

size: few
D: .
J: TRBJ2-3
V: TRBV15
CDR3: CATWGGQAIDTQYF
DNA: TGTGCCACCTGGGGGGGGCAAGCTATAGATACGCAGTATTTT

size: .
D: .
J: TRBJ2-1
V: TRBV6-5
CDR3: CASSYSQGETEQFF
DNA: TGTGCCAGCAGTTACTCGCAGGGAGAGACTGAGCAGTTCTTC

size: .
D: .
J: TRBJ1-2
V: TRBV4-3
CDR3: CASSREGGGYGYTF
DNA: TGCGCCAGCAGCCGAGAGGGGGGAGGCTATGGCTACACCTTC

size: .
D: .
J: TRBJ2-7
V: TRBV24-1
CDR3: CATSGNYEQYF
DNA: TGTGCCACCAGTGGAAATTACGAGCAGTACTTC

size: .
D: .
J: TRBJ1-5
V: TRBV6-1
CDR3: CASTPLGLSNQPQHF
DNA: TGTGCCAGCACTCCGCTGGGCCTTAGCAATCAGCCCCAGCATTTT

size: .
D: TRBD1
J: TRBJ2-1
V: TRBV7-9
CDR3: CASSSRDRGSDEQFF
DNA: TGTGCCAGCAGCTCCCGGGACAGGGGGTCAGATGAGCAGTTCTTC

size: few
D: .
J: TRBJ1-2
V: TRBV28
CDR3: CASSPPQGGYGYTF
DNA: TGTGCCAGCAGTCCCCCCCAGGGCGGGTATGGCTACACCTTC

size: few
D: .
J: TRBJ2-1
V: TRBV24-1
CDR3: CATSAPARIDEQFF
DNA: TGTGCCACCAGTGCGCCGGCTAGGATAGATGAGCAGTTCTTC

size: .
D: .
J: TRBJ2-1
V: TRBV7-2
CDR3: CASSDQLGNEQFF
DNA: TGTGCCAGCAGCGACCAACTAGGGAATGAGCAGTTCTTC

size: .
D: .
J: TRBJ1-1
V: TRBV4-3
CDR3: CASSQRTTRNTEAFF
DNA: TGCGCCAGCAGCCAACGCACGACCCGGAACACTGAAGCTTTCTTT

size: .
D: .
J: TRBJ2-2
V: TRBV27
CDR3: CASSLSNTGELFF
DNA: TGTGCCAGCAGTTTGTCGAACACCGGGGAGCTGTTTTTT

size: .
D: .
J: TRBJ1-1
V: TRBV28
CDR3: CASSFLWGKNTEAFF
DNA: TGTGCCAGCAGTTTTCTATGGGGAAAGAACACTGAAGCTTTCTTT

size: .
D: TRBD1
J: TRBJ1-1
V: TRBV11-1
CDR3: CASSLSPGQGSTEAFF
DNA: TGTGCCAGCAGCTTATCCCCCGGACAGGGGAGCACTGAAGCTTTCTTT

size: .
D: .
J: TRBJ2-3
V: TRBV20-1
CDR3: CSATPRDFFLGDTQYF
DNA: TGCAGTGCTACACCTCGGGACTTCTTCTTGGGGGATACGCAGTATTTT

size: .
D: .
J: TRBJ2-5
V: TRBV2
CDR3: CASSDTRMGNEQYF
DNA: TGTGCCAGCAGTGATACTAGAATGGGAAATGAGCAGTACTTC

size: few
D: TRBD1
J: TRBJ1-5
V: TRBV20-1
CDR3: CSAREDRQGGQPQHF
DNA: TGCAGTGCTAGAGAAGATAGACAGGGCGGCCAGCCCCAGCATTTT